What follows are 27 T cell receptor beta chains derived from one specimen sequenced in a study of T-cell reconstitution after alpha-beta-depleted transplantation in children (dated by TCRdb to between 2015 and 2016). The library was obtained by PCR. TCRdb records Illumina HiSeq 2500 as the sequencer. TCR library preparation used molecular barcoding, with unique molecular identifiers applied to normalize quantification of the TCRbeta repertoire. TCRdb trimmed public reads at Q25 via fastp, called clones via MiXCR and kept in-frame beta chains. CDR3 protein sequences are deduplicated, and each keeps its most common genes and DNA. The sample records around 450,000 distinct CDR3 sequences, 15% to 20% of which are singletons. The ten top clones hold 25% to 30% of the sample. The treatment or condition label, read with the paper, signifies: allogeneic hematopoietic cell transplantation with graft depleted of TCRalphabeta T cells and CD19 B cells.

The sequences come from PBMCs, mostly from graft donor cells, collected 360 days after TCRalphabeta/CD19-depleted stem cell transplant. The receptors originated from a boy under three years old who had a stem cell transplant for Wiskott-Aldrich syndrome, so the T cells may come from the graft donor.

The rearrangement uses TRBV27 and TRBJ2-7, with D perhaps TRBD2 (5 bases). This CDR3 has 14 amino acids. CDR1 is MNHEY, CDR2 SMNVEV, per germline (reference sequence). Trimming removed 6 bases from V and 6 bases from J, with 18 bases in between. CDR3 region: CASRSDRYLAEQYF. The CDR3 DNA reads TGTGCCAGCAGATCGGACCGCTACCTAGCCGAGCAGTACTTC.

The rearrangement joins TRBV7-9 to TRBJ2-7; perhaps TRBD1 as D (6 bases). V lost 5 bases and J lost 3, with 17 bases in between. This CDR3 region has 15 residues. Germline lookup yields CDR1 SEHNR and CDR2 FQNEAQ (reference sequence). Here the CDR3 DNA reads TGTGCCAGCAGCGTCCCAGGGGCCCTTTACTACGAGCAGTACTTC. Translated: CASSVPGALYYEQYF.

This clonotype appeared a few times. V gene TRBV4-2 combines with J gene TRBJ2-1; D could derive from TRBD1 or TRBD2 (5 bases each). The CDR3 has 17 residues. Trimming removed 0 bases from V and 12 bases from J, with 24 bases in between. CDR1 is LGHNA and CDR2 is YNFKEQ in the germline V gene. The DNA of the CDR3 is TGTGCCAGCAGCCAAGAAGACCGGTCAAAGGGACGTAATATGCAGTTCTTC. Residues: CASSQEDRSKGRNMQFF.

This clonotype has at least ten counts. V is TRBV7-2 and J is TRBJ2-2; 14 nucleotides match TRBD2. Trimming at V came to 1 base and at J to 6 bases, leaving 1 base not matched to a gene. The germline gives CDR1 SGHTA, CDR2 FQGNSA. This CDR3 has 16 residues. Here the CDR3 DNA reads TGTGCCAGCAGCTTAGTGGGACTAGCGGGAGCCGGGGAGCTGTTTTTT. Residues: CASSLVGLAGAGELFF. Together with reference TRBV7-2 and TRBJ2-2, the CDR3 gives the full variable domain: GAGVSQSPSNKVTEKGKDVELRCDPISGHTALYWYRQSLGQGLEFLIYFQGNSAPDKSGLPSDRFSAERTGGSVSTLTIQRTQQEDSAVYLCASSLVGLAGAGELFFGEGSRLTVL.

The rearrangement uses TRBV18 and TRBJ1-1, with TRBD1 as a possible D gene (6 bases). This CDR3 region has 18 residues. The V end was cut by 2 bases, the J end by 3 bases, with 22 bases between. Germline CDR1 and CDR2: KGHSH and LQKENI. Here the CDR3 DNA reads TGTGCCAGCTCACCAACACCCGTTTACAGGGCCGGGGACACTGAAGCTTTCTTT. Protein product: CASSPTPVYRAGDTEAFF.

V is TRBV5-1 and J is TRBJ2-2, with 9 bases fitting TRBD1. CDR1 is SGHRS and CDR2 is YFSETQ in the germline V gene. The CDR3 contains 17 residues. V lost 3 bases and J lost 0; bases outside the gene matches: 6. The CDR3 reads CASSSGTGNANTGELFF. The CDR3 DNA is TGCGCCAGCAGCTCCGGGACAGGGAACGCGAACACCGGGGAGCTGTTTTTT.

This clonotype was counted between two and nine times. V and J are TRBV15 and TRBJ2-1; no definite D call. The CDR3 has 12 residues. Germline V gene data show CDR1 as LNHNV and CDR2 as YYDKDF (reference sequence). V was trimmed by 0 bases and J by 10 bases, leaving 7 bases between them. The CDR3 reads CATSRDTLEQFF. CDR3 nucleotide sequence: TGTGCCACCAGCAGAGATACCCTGGAGCAGTTCTTC.

V usage is TRBV20-1 and J usage is TRBJ2-5; 10 bases fit TRBD2. V shed 3 bases, J shed 5 bases, and the junction held 9 bases outside the gene matches. The CDR3 contains 15 residues. Germline assignment: CDR1 DFQATT and CDR2 SNEGSKA (reference sequence). The CDR3, as DNA: TGCAGTGCTAGTCCACTAGCGGGATCGGGGGAGACCCAGTACTTC. Protein: CSASPLAGSGETQYF.

V is TRBV29-1 and J is TRBJ2-7, with D possibly being TRBD2 (5 bases). Deletions cut 4 bases from V and 3 bases from J, with 16 bases between. CDR1 SQVTM and CDR2 ANQGSEA come from the germline V gene. The CDR3 spans 14 residues. This CDR3 is CSVVYPGIHYEQYF. Here the CDR3 DNA reads TGCAGCGTTGTGTACCCCGGGATCCACTACGAGCAGTACTTC.

The chain employs TRBV5-1 and TRBJ2-1; TRBD2 might be the D (5 bases). The CDR3 is made up of 15 amino acids. The V and J ends lost 2 bases and 4 bases respectively, with 13 bases between them. The V gene's germline CDR1 is SGHRS and CDR2 YFSETQ. CDR3 nucleotides: TGCGCCAGCAGCTTTCTGTATGGAGGATACAATGAGCAGTTCTTC. This encodes CASSFLYGGYNEQFF.

In regard to this clonotype: A clone one base away is much larger, so this may be a read error. The CDR3 protein is CAIRDRAYEQYF. DNA for the CDR3: TGTGCCATCCGGGACAGGGCCTACGAGCAGTACTTC. The V call is TRBV10-3, the J call TRBJ2-7, with TRBD1 identical over 9 bases. The CDR3 is 12 amino acids. CDR1 and CDR2 from the germline V gene are ENHRY and SYGVKD. The junction had 1 base not matched to a gene; V was cut back by 8 bases and J by 2 bases.

This clonotype came up a few times. The chain couples TRBV20-1 to TRBJ1-1; D remains ambiguous. This CDR3 comprises 12 residues. Germline assignment: CDR1 DFQATT and CDR2 SNEGSKA (reference sequence). V was pared by 2 bases and J by 1 base, with 5 bases between. CDR3 residues: CSARRRNTEAFF. The CDR3 bases are TGCAGTGCTAGAAGACGGAACACTGAAGCTTTCTTT.

The chain couples TRBV2 to TRBJ2-1; no definite D call. The CDR3 sequence is 16 residues long. Trimming cost V 5 bases and J 4 bases, with 18 bases left between them. The germline gives CDR1 SNHLY, CDR2 FYNNEI. CDR3: CASSPFPGLRYNEQFF. The DNA for the CDR3 is TGTGCCAGCAGTCCCTTCCCGGGTTTACGGTACAATGAGCAGTTCTTC.

The CDR3 DNA is TGCAGTGCTCGGCCCCGCATCTTCACGGAGACCCAGTACTTC. Its translation is CSARPRIFTETQYF. The chain couples TRBV20-1 to TRBJ2-5, with unresolved D. The CDR3 sequence is 14 residues long. Germline V CDR1 and CDR2: DFQATT, SNEGSKA (reference sequence). V lost 5 bases and J 5 bases, leaving 18 bases between the germline ends.

The chain combines TRBV7-9 with TRBJ2-3; D not resolved. V lost 2 bases to trimming and J lost 6 bases, with 15 bases between them. The length of the CDR3 is 15 residues. Germline-derived CDR1 and CDR2 are SEHNR and FQNEAQ (reference sequence). The CDR3 coding sequence is TGTGCCAGCAGCTTACCGAGACCAATAGGGGATACGCAGTATTTT. Translated: CASSLPRPIGDTQYF.

This clonotype occurred a few times. This rearrangement joins TRBV27 to TRBJ2-1; D may be TRBD1 (6 bases). In germline, CDR1 is MNHEY, CDR2 SMNVEV (reference sequence). Trimming left V 5 bases short and J 7 bases short, with 15 bases between. There are 14 residues in the CDR3. The CDR3 sequence: CASSHRAAKNEQFF. The CDR3 DNA reads as TGTGCCAGCAGTCACAGGGCGGCCAAGAATGAGCAGTTCTTC.

The chain couples TRBV30 to TRBJ2-3, with D unresolved. Trimming pared 4 bases from V and 6 bases from J, leaving 17 bases between. The CDR3 is 14 amino acids. Germline lookup yields CDR1 GTSNPN and CDR2 SVGIG (reference sequence). CDR3 protein: CAWNRVSQSDTQYF. CDR3 DNA sequence: TGTGCCTGGAACCGGGTCTCCCAAAGCGATACGCAGTATTTT.

This clonotype has more than one count but fewer than ten. The chain joins TRBV4-1 to TRBJ2-3; maybe TRBD2 (7 bases). The V and J ends lost 0 bases and 6 bases respectively, with 25 bases between them. CDR1 and CDR2 (germline): MGHRA, YSYEKL. CDR3 size: 19 residues. CDR3 residues: CASSQEGGLAGATVDTQYF. The CDR3 bases are TGCGCCAGCAGCCAAGAAGGGGGGCTGGCGGGGGCCACGGTGGATACGCAGTATTTT.

This clonotype was counted a few times. The J gene is TRBJ2-3, the V gene TRBV2; 9 bases agree with TRBD2. The CDR3 is 15 amino acids. Germline values: CDR1 SNHLY, CDR2 FYNNEI. After removal of 7 bases from V and 8 bases from J, the junction contained 13 bases not matched to a gene. The CDR3 protein is CASTSLSGGSGTQYF. The CDR3 bases are TGTGCCAGCACCTCCCTTAGCGGGGGCTCGGGTACGCAGTATTTT.

This clonotype was recorded many times. V usage is TRBV3-1 and J usage is TRBJ2-1; TRBD1 matches 7 bases. V was clipped by 6 bases and J by 5 bases; unmatched bases: 7. The CDR3 sequence is 14 residues long. The germline gives CDR1 LGHDT, CDR2 YNNKEL (reference sequence). In nucleotides, the CDR3 is TGTGCCAGCAGTACAAGGGGGCTTCACAATGAGCAGTTCTTC. Translation gives CASSTRGLHNEQFF.

This clonotype appeared a few times. The chain joins TRBV19 to TRBJ1-3; D gene ambiguous. Germline CDR1 reads LNHDA; CDR2 reads SQIVND (reference sequence). The germline V and J ends were trimmed by 7 bases and 0 bases, with 7 bases remaining between them. This CDR3 contains 13 residues. CDR3 sequence reads: CASTKSSGNTIYF. The DNA for the CDR3 is TGTGCCAGTACTAAAAGCTCTGGAAACACCATATATTTT.

CDR3 region: CASSLGSGRPYEQYF. The DNA for the CDR3 is TGTGCCAGCAGCTTAGGGTCGGGACGACCCTACGAGCAGTACTTC. This rearrangement joins TRBV7-8 to TRBJ2-7; D tentatively fits TRBD1 or TRBD2 (5 bases each). V gave up 1 base and J gave up 2 bases, with 12 bases separating them. Per germline, CDR1 SGHVS and CDR2 FQNEAQ. This CDR3 comprises 15 residues.

This clonotype has only one observation. The chain couples TRBV10-3 to TRBJ2-7, with a possible D match to TRBD1 (6 bases). The CDR3 is 13 residues long. V lost 7 bases and J lost 2, with 12 bases in between. Germline lookup yields CDR1 ENHRY and CDR2 SYGVKD. CDR3 coding DNA: TGTGCCATCATGAGGCAGGGGCCCTACGAGCAGTACTTC. Its translation: CAIMRQGPYEQYF.

The sample holds a few counts of this clonotype. The chain couples TRBV27 to TRBJ2-5, with TRBD1 matching 8 bases. CDR1 MNHEY and CDR2 SMNVEV come from the germline V gene (reference sequence). Germline trimming cut 4 bases from V and 4 bases from J; bases unmatched to any gene: 2. The CDR3 is 13 residues long. CDR3 DNA sequence: TGTGCCAGCAGTTCCAGGGGGCGAGAGACCCAGTACTTC. It is translated as CASSSRGRETQYF.

In its sample, this clonotype was seen a few times. This chain connects TRBV21-1 to TRBJ2-1; the table's D call, TRBD2, has no DNA check behind it. TRBV21-1 constitutes a pseudogene. The CDR3 has 21 residues. CDR3 amino acids: CASSKNVPPRPQWGSYNEQFF. Written as DNA, the CDR3 is TGTGCCAGCAGCAAAAACGTACCCCCCCGGCCGCAGTGGGGGTCCTACAATGAGCAGTTCTTC.

The gene calls are TRBV19 and TRBJ2-1; no clear D gene. V was shortened by 5 bases and J by 4 bases, with 27 bases between the two germline ends. Per germline, CDR1 LNHDA and CDR2 SQIVND (reference sequence). The CDR3 has 19 amino acids. The DNA of the CDR3 is TGTGCCAGTAGTCCATCCTGGCGGCAGATCATTTGGAAATACAATGAGCAGTTCTTC. Translated: CASSPSWRQIIWKYNEQFF.

Many counts were recorded for this clonotype. V is TRBV5-1 and J is TRBJ2-1; D remains ambiguous. Germline assignment: CDR1 SGHRS and CDR2 YFSETQ. The CDR3 is made up of 12 amino acids. The V end was cut by 5 bases, the J end by 5 bases, with 8 bases between. CDR3 nucleotides: TGCGCCAGCAGGCGGCAGGACAATGAGCAGTTCTTC. Its protein product is CASRRQDNEQFF.